The 20 T cell receptor beta chains below all came from one sample that was sequenced in a study of blood T cells in healthy people across ages. Together with a sample-barcoded 5' primer, a J-beta primer mix was included in a second PCR lasting roughly 6 to 12 cycles. From the 5' RACE reads, TCRdb called clonotypes with MiXCR, one entry per CDR3 protein. Of fewer than 2,000,000 distinct CDR3 sequences listed, about two fifths are singletons. The sequencing sample was made of blood. These receptors were taken from a human donor in good health.

The chain links TRBV11-3 to TRBJ2-1, with D tentatively TRBD1 (6 bases). The CDR3 consists of 15 residues. CDR1 SGHNT and CDR2 YENEEA come from the germline V gene. Trimming took off 3 bases at V and 0 bases at J, with 9 bases between the two ends. CDR3 region: CASSFEQGSYNEQFF. The CDR3 DNA reads as TGTGCCAGCAGCTTTGAACAGGGCTCCTACAATGAGCAGTTCTTC.

A few counts support this clonotype. The V and J genes are TRBV12-3 or TRBV12-4 and TRBJ1-2; perhaps TRBD1 as D (6 bases). The V gene lost 5 bases and the J gene lost 6 bases, with 19 bases spanning the gap. The CDR3 is 15 amino acids. The CDR3 reads CASSRFTGFQDGYTF. As DNA, the CDR3 is TGTGCCAGCAGTCGTTTTACAGGGTTTCAGGATGGCTACACCTTC.

The sample holds a few counts of this clonotype. The V and J genes are TRBV9 and TRBJ2-3; D might be TRBD1 (5 bases). Germline CDR1 reads SGDLS; CDR2 reads YYNGEE. The CDR3 spans 13 residues. Trimming pared 7 bases from V and 4 bases from J, leaving 13 bases between. Here the CDR3 reads CASGQGNSDTQYF. CDR3 DNA: TGTGCCAGCGGTCAGGGAAACTCAGATACGCAGTATTTT.

The chain recombines TRBV28 with TRBJ2-1; 8 bases agree with TRBD1. With 5 bases clipped from V and 8 bases from J, the junction kept 11 bases outside the gene matches. The CDR3 is 15 amino acids. Germline V CDR1 and CDR2: MDHEN, SYDVKM. The CDR3 nucleotides read TGTGCCAGCAGTCAACACGGGACAGGAATCGATGAGCAGTTCTTC. It is translated as CASSQHGTGIDEQFF.

The V and J genes are TRBV20-1 and TRBJ1-6, with D hard to call. The CDR3 is 15 residues long. The germline gives CDR1 DFQATT, CDR2 SNEGSKA (reference sequence). Trimming took off 4 bases at V and 8 bases at J, with 18 bases between the two ends. This CDR3 is CSATRLTIEDSPLHF. The CDR3 DNA sequence: TGCAGTGCTACAAGGTTAACAATAGAGGATTCACCCCTCCACTTT.

In DNA, the CDR3 is TGTGCCAGCAGTCGCCGACGACAGAACTATGGCTACACCTTC. It yields the protein CASSRRRQNYGYTF. The V call is TRBV6-5, the J call TRBJ1-2; D may be TRBD1 (5 bases). The CDR3 covers 14 residues. Trimming took 5 bases from V and 2 from J, leaving 12 bases between them. The germline V gene has CDR1 MNHEY and CDR2 SVGAGI.

The CDR3 coding sequence is TGTGCCACCTCACACGGGAACTACAATGAGCAGTTCTTC. Translation gives CATSHGNYNEQFF. The chain joins TRBV6-2 or TRBV6-3 to TRBJ2-1; a possible D gene is TRBD2 (5 bases). Looked up from germline, CDR1 is MNHEY and CDR2 is SVGEGT. The V end lost 10 bases, the J end lost 3 bases, and 13 bases lay between the germline ends. The CDR3 totals 13 residues.

This clonotype was picked up a small number of times. The V call is TRBV9, the J call TRBJ2-1; perhaps D is TRBD1 or TRBD2 (5 bases each). This CDR3 region has 14 residues. V lost 6 bases to trimming and J lost 0 bases, with 10 bases between them. In germline, CDR1 is SGDLS, CDR2 YYNGEE. The CDR3 DNA is TGTGCCAGCACCGAGGGGCTCTCCTACAATGAGCAGTTCTTC. This encodes CASTEGLSYNEQFF.

The genes are TRBV2 and TRBJ2-1; D is ambiguous. This CDR3 is built from 15 residues. V lost 4 bases and J 1 base, leaving 11 bases between the germline ends. Germline V lookup: CDR1 SNHLY, CDR2 FYNNEI. CDR3 nucleotides: TGTGCCAGCAGTGTCACTAAAAGGTCCTACAATGAGCAGTTCTTC. It translates to CASSVTKRSYNEQFF. Full variable domain (missing parts from reference TRBV2 and TRBJ2-1): EPEVTQTPSHQVTQMGQEVILRCVPISNHLYFYWYRQILGQKVEFLVSFYNNEISEKSEIFDDQFSVERPDGSNFTLKIRSTKLEDSAMYFCASSVTKRSYNEQFFGPGTRLTVL.

V is TRBV20-1 and J is TRBJ1-2; D remains ambiguous. This CDR3 contains 15 residues. CDR1 DFQATT and CDR2 SNEGSKA come from the germline V gene (reference sequence). The CDR3 loop reads CSAIGFYRDPYGYTF. As DNA, the CDR3 is TGCAGCGCAATCGGATTTTACAGAGACCCCTATGGCTACACCTTC.

This clonotype was seen only a few times. This chain joins TRBV5-1 and TRBJ2-3; D remains unclear. Trimming left V 8 bases short and J 2 bases short, with 6 bases between. The germline V gene encodes CDR1 SGHRS and CDR2 YFSETQ. The CDR3 consists of 11 residues. CDR3 in amino acids: CARNYTDTQYF. DNA of the CDR3: TGCGCCAGAAACTACACAGATACGCAGTATTTT.

This chain joins TRBV29-1 and TRBJ2-3, with TRBD2 matching over 13 bases. Unmatched junction bases numbered 6, after V lost 7 bases and J lost 5 bases. The CDR3 spans 14 residues. CDR1 is SQVTM, CDR2 ANQGSEA, per germline. The CDR3 is CSALAGGLGDTQYF. Here the CDR3 DNA reads TGCAGCGCACTAGCGGGGGGGCTTGGAGATACGCAGTATTTT.

V is TRBV7-9 and J is TRBJ1-4; D unresolved. Trimming left V 2 bases short and J 6 bases short, with 7 bases between. CDR1 and CDR2 from the germline V gene are SEHNR and FQNEAQ (reference sequence). CDR3 size: 13 residues. The CDR3 DNA is TGTGCCAGCAGCTTACCTGCGGATGAAAAACTGTTTTTT. Its protein product is CASSLPADEKLFF.

The chain has TRBV13 and TRBJ2-5, with unresolved D. The V and J ends lost 5 bases and 5 bases respectively, with 12 bases between them. The CDR3 length is 13 residues. CDR1 is PRHDT and CDR2 is FYEKMQ in the germline V gene (reference sequence). DNA of the CDR3: TGTGCCAGCAGCGCCGCCGAGGAGGAGACCCAGTACTTC. This encodes CASSAAEEETQYF.

This chain uses TRBV4-3 with TRBJ1-2, with D uncertain. V gave up 0 bases and J gave up 8 bases, with 13 bases separating them. This CDR3 has 14 amino acids. Germline V CDR1 and CDR2: LGHNA, YSLEER. CDR3 DNA sequence: TGCGCCAGCAGCCAAGATTTTGAGGGCGGGGGCTACACCTTC. It encodes CASSQDFEGGGYTF.

Of note for this clonotype: One end of the junction is discordant with germline, which a read error may explain. The CDR3 DNA is TGCGACAGCACCCAGAGGAGTAGCGGGGAGACCCAGTACTTC. It is translated as CDSTQRSSGETQYF. The chain employs TRBV5-1 and TRBJ2-5, with 7 positions matching TRBD2. Germline values: CDR1 SGHRS, CDR2 YFSETQ. The CDR3 loop spans 14 amino acids. Looking up the rest from reference TRBV5-1 and TRBJ2-5 gives the full variable domain: KAGVTQTPRYLIKTRGQQVTLSCSPISGHRSVSWYQQTPGQGLQFLFEYFSETQRNKGNFPGRFSGRQFSNSRSEMNVSTLELGDSALYLCDSTQRSSGETQYFGPGTRLLVL.

The CDR3 sequence: CASSFYLGGTEAFF. The CDR3 DNA reads TGTGCCAGCAGCTTCTATTTAGGCGGCACTGAAGCTTTCTTT. The chain employs TRBV7-2 and TRBJ1-1; D remains unclear. The CDR3 totals 14 residues. Trimming removed 3 bases from V and 4 bases from J, with 12 bases in between. Germline CDR1 SGHTA, CDR2 FQGNSA. Based on the CDR3 plus reference TRBV7-2 and TRBJ1-1, the full variable domain is GAGVSQSPSNKVTEKGKDVELRCDPISGHTALYWYRQSLGQGLEFLIYFQGNSAPDKSGLPSDRFSAERTGGSVSTLTIQRTQQEDSAVYLCASSFYLGGTEAFFGQGTRLTVV.

In this sample, this clonotype turned up once. J is TRBJ2-3 and V is TRBV4-2; D assignment may be TRBD1 or TRBD2 (5 bases each). The V gene lost 4 bases and the J gene lost 2 bases, with 13 bases spanning the gap. CDR1 is LGHNA and CDR2 is YNFKEQ in the germline V gene. This CDR3 region has 15 residues. The CDR3 bases are TGTGCCAGCAGCCTTGGGACCGACGACACAGATACGCAGTATTTT. It codes for CASSLGTDDTDTQYF.

In its sample, this clonotype was seen many times. The chain recombines TRBV3-1 with TRBJ1-2; D is undetermined. CDR3 length: 12 residues. V gave up 2 bases and J gave up 5 bases, with 6 bases separating them. The germline V gene encodes CDR1 LGHDT and CDR2 YNNKEL (reference sequence). CDR3 region: CASSQSDYGYTF. As DNA, the CDR3 is TGTGCCAGCAGCCAATCGGATTATGGCTACACCTTC.

This chain links TRBV6-2 or TRBV6-3 with TRBJ2-1, with D perhaps being TRBD1 or TRBD2 (5 bases each). V lost 8 bases to trimming and J lost 2 bases, with 13 bases between them. Per germline, CDR1 MNHEY and CDR2 SVGEGT. The CDR3 sequence is 14 residues long. CDR3 protein: CASQSRGPYNEQFF. The CDR3 DNA follows: TGTGCCAGCCAGAGTCGGGGCCCCTACAATGAGCAGTTCTTC.